Sequencing of this TCR beta chain was carried out in a study of response to subunit inactivated influenza vaccine. Study-level points and caveats: New T cells are recruited in small numbers by each seasonal influenza vaccination, according to the authors' suggestion.

The germline V gene encodes CDR1 SNHLY and CDR2 FYNNEI. The V gene lost 6 bases and the J gene lost 4 bases, with 10 bases spanning the gap. The CDR3 contains 13 residues. Notes on this clonotype: Its matching antigen is unknown.

Using its own MiXCR run on the RT-PCR reads, TCRdb lists one record per CDR3 protein. The profile shows 300,000 to 350,000 distinct CDR3 sequences, around 20% of them singletons. The source was PBMCs from blood, collected less than 22 months after vaccination. V usage is TRBV2 and J usage is TRBJ2-1; a weak D match, TRBD1 (5 bases). The clonotype was recovered from a man between 45 and 75 years old who received an inactivated influenza vaccine. The chain's CDR3 is CASRETEYNEQFF. The CDR3 DNA reads TGTGCCAGCAGAGAGACAGAGTACAATGAGCAGTTCTTC.